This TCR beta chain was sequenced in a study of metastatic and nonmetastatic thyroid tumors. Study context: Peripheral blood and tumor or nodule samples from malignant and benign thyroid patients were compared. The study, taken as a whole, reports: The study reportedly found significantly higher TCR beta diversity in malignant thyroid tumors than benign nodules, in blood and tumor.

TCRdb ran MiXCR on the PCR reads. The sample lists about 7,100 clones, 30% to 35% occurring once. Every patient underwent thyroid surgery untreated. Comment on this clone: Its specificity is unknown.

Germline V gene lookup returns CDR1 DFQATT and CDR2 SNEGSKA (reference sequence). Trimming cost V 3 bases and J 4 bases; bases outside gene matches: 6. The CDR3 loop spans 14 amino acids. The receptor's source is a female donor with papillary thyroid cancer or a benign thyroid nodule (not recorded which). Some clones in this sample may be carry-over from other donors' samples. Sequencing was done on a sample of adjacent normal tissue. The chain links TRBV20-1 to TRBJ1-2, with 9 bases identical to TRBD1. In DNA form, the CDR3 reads TGCAGTGCTAGGGACCACAGGGGGCCCTATGGCTACACCTTC. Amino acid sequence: CSARDHRGPYGYTF.